This T cell receptor (beta chain) was found in a study of T cell changes during pregnancy in multiple sclerosis. The assay was immunoSEQ multiplex PCR, and TCRdb's table has in-frame clones only and misses some. The sample has under 55,000 clones, 93% seen once. Here the sequenced sample was peripheral blood, taken in the second trimester of pregnancy. This receptor was identified in a female donor with multiple sclerosis, enrolled in a pregnancy study.

The CDR3 DNA reads TGCAGCGCAGATGCAGGGGCAGACTATGGCTACACCTTC. This encodes CSADAGADYGYTF. This rearrangement joins TRBV29-1 to TRBJ1-2, with TRBD1 as a possible D gene (6 bases). This CDR3 is built from 13 residues. The ends were cut back, 7 bases at V and 3 bases at J, with 15 bases in the middle. Looked up from germline, CDR1 is SQVTM and CDR2 is ANQGSEA.